The sample holds a few counts of the clone carrying this TCR beta chain. What it binds is unknown. These data come from a study of OX40 agonist ivuxolimab in advanced cancers. Study-wide findings and caveats: The 0.1-3.0 mg/kg partial responders had among the lowest clonal expansion.

In germline, CDR1 is MNHEY, CDR2 SVGAGI. J was trimmed by 5 bases and V by 4 bases; bases with no gene match: 8. This CDR3 contains 16 residues. Sequenced by immunoSEQ multiplex PCR; TCRdb stores in-frame clones only, minus some. The sample lists fewer than 55,000 clones, 75% to 90% seen once, with 0.69% in the top ten. Sequenced material: CD4+ or CD8+ T cells sorted from blood, taken in a trial of the OX40 agonist ivuxolimab. The sequence was collected from an adult with an advanced solid tumor such as melanoma, head and neck, liver or kidney cancer. The V and J genes are TRBV6-5 and TRBJ1-6, with 7 bases lining up with TRBD1. The CDR3 region is CASSFITGTDNSPLHF. The CDR3 DNA reads TGTGCCAGCAGTTTCATAACCGGGACAGATAATTCACCCCTCCACTTT.